This TCR beta chain emerged from a study of shared T cell receptors in the human thymus. Measured with immunoSEQ multiplex PCR; TCRdb has only the in-frame clones, and not every one. The top ten clones hold 0.0094% of a sample with hundreds of thousands of clones, roughly 86% of them seen once. With 4 bases clipped from V and 0 bases from J, the junction kept 4 bases outside the gene matches. The CDR3 runs 14 residues. CDR1 SGDLS and CDR2 YYNGEE come from the germline V gene. Comments on this clone: The sample contains more than one DNA sequence encoding this CDR3.

Another study also made use of these data, one on human thymus T cells.

Sequencing used thymocytes. The TCR comes from a boy less than two years old with a congenital heart defect. This chain joins TRBV9 and TRBJ2-7, with 7 bases matching TRBD1. The DNA of the CDR3 is TGTGCCAGCAGCCCCCGGGACAGCTCCTACGAGCAGTACTTC. Residues: CASSPRDSSYEQYF.